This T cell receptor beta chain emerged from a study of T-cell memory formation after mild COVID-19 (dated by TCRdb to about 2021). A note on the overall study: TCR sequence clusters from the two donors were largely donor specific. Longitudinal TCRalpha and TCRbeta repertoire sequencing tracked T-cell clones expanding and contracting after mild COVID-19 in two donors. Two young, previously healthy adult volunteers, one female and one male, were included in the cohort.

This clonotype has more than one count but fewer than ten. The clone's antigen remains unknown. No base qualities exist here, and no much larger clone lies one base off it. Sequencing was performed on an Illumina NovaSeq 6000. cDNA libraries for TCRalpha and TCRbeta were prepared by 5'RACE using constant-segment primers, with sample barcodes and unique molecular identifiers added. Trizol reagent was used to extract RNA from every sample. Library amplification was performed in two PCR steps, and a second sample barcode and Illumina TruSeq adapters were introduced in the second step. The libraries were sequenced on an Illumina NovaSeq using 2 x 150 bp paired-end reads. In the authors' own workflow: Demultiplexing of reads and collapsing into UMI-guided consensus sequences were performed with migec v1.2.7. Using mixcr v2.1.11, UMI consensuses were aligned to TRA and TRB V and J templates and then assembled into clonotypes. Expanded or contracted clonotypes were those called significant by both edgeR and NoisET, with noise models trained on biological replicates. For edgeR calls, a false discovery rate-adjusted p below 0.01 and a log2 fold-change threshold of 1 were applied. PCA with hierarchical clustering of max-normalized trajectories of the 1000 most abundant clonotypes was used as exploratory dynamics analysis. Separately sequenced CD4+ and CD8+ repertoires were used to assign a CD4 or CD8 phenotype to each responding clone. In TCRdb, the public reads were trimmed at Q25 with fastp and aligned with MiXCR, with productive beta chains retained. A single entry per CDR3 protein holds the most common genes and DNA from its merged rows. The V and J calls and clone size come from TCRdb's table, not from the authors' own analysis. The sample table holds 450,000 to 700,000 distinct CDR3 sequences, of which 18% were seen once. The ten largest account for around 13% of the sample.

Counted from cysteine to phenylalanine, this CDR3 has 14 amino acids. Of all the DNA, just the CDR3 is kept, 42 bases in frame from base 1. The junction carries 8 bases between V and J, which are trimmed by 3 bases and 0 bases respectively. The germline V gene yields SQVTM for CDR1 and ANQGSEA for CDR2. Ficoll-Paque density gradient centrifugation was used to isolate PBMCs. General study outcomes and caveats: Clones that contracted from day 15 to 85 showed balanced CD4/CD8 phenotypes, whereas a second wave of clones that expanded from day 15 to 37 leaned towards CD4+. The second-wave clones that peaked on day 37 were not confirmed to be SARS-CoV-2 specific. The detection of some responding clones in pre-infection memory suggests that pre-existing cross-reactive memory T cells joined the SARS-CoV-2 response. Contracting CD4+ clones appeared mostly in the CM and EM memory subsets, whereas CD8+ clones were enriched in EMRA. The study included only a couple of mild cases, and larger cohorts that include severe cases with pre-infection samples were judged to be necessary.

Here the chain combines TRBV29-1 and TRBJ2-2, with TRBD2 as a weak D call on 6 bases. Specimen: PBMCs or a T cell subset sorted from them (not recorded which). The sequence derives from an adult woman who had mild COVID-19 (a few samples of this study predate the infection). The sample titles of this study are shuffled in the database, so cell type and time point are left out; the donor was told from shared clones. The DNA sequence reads TGCAGCGTTGAGGGACTGACGAACACCGGGGAGCTGTTTTTT. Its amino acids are CSVEGLTNTGELFF.